The 11 T cell receptor beta chains reported below all come from one sample, sequenced in a study of OX40 agonist ivuxolimab in advanced cancers. Library preparation was by the immunoSEQ multiplex PCR assay. TCRdb provides this immuneACCESS table in a form limited to in-frame rearrangements. Some clones are lacking; in checked studies, under half of them reflect an unresolved V gene, and why the rest are absent is not known. A total of roughly 50,000 clones appear in this sample, 70% to 90% of them only once. Around 1% of the sample goes to the ten largest clones. Sequenced material: CD4+ or CD8+ T cells sorted from blood, taken in a trial of the OX40 agonist ivuxolimab. All receptors come from an adult with an advanced solid tumor such as melanoma, head and neck, liver or kidney cancer.

The J gene is TRBJ2-2, the V gene TRBV25-1, with TRBD2 matching over 11 bases. CDR1 and CDR2 from the germline V gene are MGHDK and SYGVNS. V shed 8 bases, J shed 7 bases, and the junction held 6 bases outside the gene matches. The CDR3 loop spans 14 amino acids. CDR3 region: CASSLAGGIGELFF. CDR3 coding DNA: TGTGCCAGCTCCCTAGCGGGGGGAATCGGGGAGCTGTTTTTT. Supplemented by reference TRBV25-1 and TRBJ2-2, the full variable domain reads EADIYQTPRYLVIGTGKKITLECSQTMGHDKMYWYQQDPGMELHLIHYSYGVNSTEKGDLSSESTVSRIRTEHFPLTLESARPSHTSQYLCASSLAGGIGELFFGEGSRLTVL.

This chain connects TRBV19 to TRBJ2-3; 7 nucleotides line up with TRBD2. V lost 6 bases, J lost 8 bases, and 14 bases stayed unmatched. The CDR3 covers 15 residues. Germline CDR1 reads LNHDA; CDR2 reads SQIVND (reference sequence). This chain's CDR3 is CASRDSSGLIGTQYF. CDR3 bases: TGTGCCAGTAGGGATTCTAGCGGCCTGATTGGTACGCAGTATTTT.

The chain has TRBV7-9 and TRBJ1-2; unclear D gene. V lost 2 bases and J 2 bases, leaving 9 bases between the germline ends. The CDR3 consists of 14 residues. From germline, CDR1 is SEHNR and CDR2 FQNEAQ (reference sequence). The CDR3 here is CASSLSASNYGYTF. CDR3 coding DNA: TGTGCCAGCAGCTTATCGGCCTCCAACTATGGCTACACCTTC. The full variable domain, its missing parts supplied by reference TRBV7-9 and TRBJ1-2, is DTGVSQNPRHKITKRGQNVTFRCDPISEHNRLYWYRQTLGQGPEFLTYFQNEAQLEKSRLLSDRFSAERPKGSFSTLEIQRTEQGDSAMYLCASSLSASNYGYTFGSGTRLTVV.

This chain connects TRBV18 to TRBJ2-2; a possible D gene is TRBD2 (6 bases). Germline V lookup: CDR1 KGHSH, CDR2 LQKENI. V gave up 11 bases and J gave up 6 bases, with 16 bases separating them. The CDR3 runs to 13 residues. The CDR3 protein is CASTSQSAGELFF. The CDR3 DNA reads as TGTGCCTCAACTAGCCAGTCGGCCGGGGAGCTGTTTTTT.

The chain links TRBV6-1 to TRBJ1-5, with D possibly matching TRBD1 (6 bases). The CDR3 contains 13 residues. V lost 6 bases and J lost 4, with 10 bases in between. From germline, CDR1 is MNHNS and CDR2 SASEGT. The CDR3 nucleotides are TGTGCCAGCAGGACAGGAGGGAATCAGCCCCAGCATTTT. It is translated as CASRTGGNQPQHF.

This rearrangement joins TRBV2 to TRBJ1-5; possibly TRBD1 for D (5 bases). CDR3 length: 14 residues. The germline V gene has CDR1 SNHLY and CDR2 FYNNEI. V gave up 6 bases and J gave up 3 bases, with 12 bases separating them. The CDR3 nucleotides are TGTGCCAGCAGGATGGGGCTAATCAATCAGCCCCAGCATTTT. This encodes CASRMGLINQPQHF.

This chain links TRBV5-1 with TRBJ2-2; 15 bases agree with TRBD2. CDR1 is SGHRS, CDR2 YFSETQ, per germline. V lost 4 bases to trimming and J lost 7 bases; unmatched junction nucleotides: 5. This CDR3 is 16 amino acids long. The CDR3 loop reads CASSRTSGGAHGELFF. The CDR3 DNA follows: TGCGCCAGCAGCCGGACTAGCGGGGGGGCTCACGGGGAGCTGTTTTTT.

Only a few counts were recorded for this clone. Written as DNA, the CDR3 is TGTGCCAGCAGCGGTGGTAATGGCTATGGCTACACCTTC. Its protein product is CASSGGNGYGYTF. V usage is TRBV27 and J usage is TRBJ1-2; D unclear. V lost 6 bases and J lost 4, with 12 bases in between. Germline V CDR1 and CDR2: MNHEY, SMNVEV (reference sequence). The CDR3 length is 13 residues.

CDR3 sequence: CASSIGEGPYEQYF. CDR3 in DNA: TGTGCCAGTAGTATAGGGGAGGGACCCTACGAGCAGTACTTC. This chain links TRBV19 with TRBJ2-7; TRBD2 aligns across 7 bases. Losses at the gene ends were 1 base for V and 2 bases for J; bases not matched to a gene: 2. Germline lookup yields CDR1 LNHDA and CDR2 SQIVND (reference sequence). The CDR3 loop spans 14 amino acids.

The chain carries TRBV30 and TRBJ2-2; D remains ambiguous. Trimming stripped 3 bases from V and 7 bases from J, with 12 bases between. The CDR3 covers 13 residues. The V gene's germline CDR1 is GTSNPN and CDR2 SVGIG (reference sequence). DNA of the CDR3: TGTGCCTGGAGCGTCGGGCCGAGCGGGGAGCTGTTTTTT. This codes for CAWSVGPSGELFF.

The CDR3 sequence: CASSKGQMNYGYTF. The CDR3 bases are TGTGCCAGCAGTAAAGGACAGATGAACTATGGCTACACCTTC. The gene calls are TRBV5-4 and TRBJ1-2, with D perhaps matching TRBD1 (6 bases). Germline V gene sequence: CDR1 SGHNT, CDR2 YYREEE (reference sequence). This CDR3 has 14 amino acids. Between the trimmed V and J ends, which lost 5 bases and 2 bases, there was a span of 13 bases.